The subject of this entry is one T cell receptor beta chain. This entry is derived from a study of blood T cell repertoires in COVID-19. Turning to the study itself: The United States, Italy and Spain provided the acute and convalescent COVID-19 samples.

Source study methods: Estimation of nucleated cell counts relied on the amplification of reference gene primers. TCRdb's copy holds only in-frame clones and misses some; the assay was immunoSEQ multiplex PCR. The DNA was the basis for D and trimming; V, J and clone size are from that table. The repertoire holds roughly 240,000 clones, with approximately 84% as singletons. CDR1 and CDR2 (germline): LNHDA, SQIVND (reference sequence). The length of the CDR3 is 15 residues. V lost 3 bases and J lost 0; bases outside the gene matches: 2. Sequencing used peripheral blood. The receptor comes from a woman of 80 years or more with acute or convalescent COVID-19. The rearrangement uses TRBV19 and TRBJ2-1, with TRBD1 matching 7 bases. Here the CDR3 reads CASSIRTGSYNEQFF. For the CDR3, the DNA is TGTGCCAGTAGTATCCGGACAGGCTCCTACAATGAGCAGTTCTTC.